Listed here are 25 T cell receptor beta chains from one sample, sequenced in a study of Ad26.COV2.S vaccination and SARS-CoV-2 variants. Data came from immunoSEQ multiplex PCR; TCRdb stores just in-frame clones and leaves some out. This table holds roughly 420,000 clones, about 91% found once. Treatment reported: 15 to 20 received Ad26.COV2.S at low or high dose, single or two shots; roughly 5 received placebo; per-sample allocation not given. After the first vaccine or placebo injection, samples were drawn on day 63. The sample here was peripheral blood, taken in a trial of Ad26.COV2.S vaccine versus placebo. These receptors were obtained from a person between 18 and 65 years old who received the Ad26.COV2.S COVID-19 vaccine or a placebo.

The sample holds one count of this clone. The CDR3 bases are TGTGCCAGCGGGAGGTTCTTGCGCTACGAGCAGTACGTC. Amino acid sequence: CASGRFLRYEQYV. The chain uses TRBV27 and TRBJ2-7, with D possibly TRBD2 on 6 matching bases. Looked up from germline, CDR1 is MNHEY and CDR2 is SMNVEV (reference sequence). V was clipped by 8 bases and J by 3 bases, with 14 bases between them. The CDR3 extends over 13 amino acids.

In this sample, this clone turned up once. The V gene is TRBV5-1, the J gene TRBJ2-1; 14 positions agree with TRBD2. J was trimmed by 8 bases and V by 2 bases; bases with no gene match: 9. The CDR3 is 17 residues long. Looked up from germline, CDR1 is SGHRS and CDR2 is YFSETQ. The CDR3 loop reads CASSFGTSGRSGHEQFF. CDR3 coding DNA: TGCGCCAGCAGCTTTGGGACTAGCGGGAGATCCGGGCATGAGCAGTTCTTC. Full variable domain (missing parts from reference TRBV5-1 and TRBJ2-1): KAGVTQTPRYLIKTRGQQVTLSCSPISGHRSVSWYQQTPGQGLQFLFEYFSETQRNKGNFPGRFSGRQFSNSRSEMNVSTLELGDSALYLCASSFGTSGRSGHEQFFGPGTRLTVL.

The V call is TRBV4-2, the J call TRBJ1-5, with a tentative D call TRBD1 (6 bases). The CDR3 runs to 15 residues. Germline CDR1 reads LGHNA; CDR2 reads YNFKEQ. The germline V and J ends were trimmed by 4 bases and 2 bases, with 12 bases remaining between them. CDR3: CASSLHRVGNQPQHF. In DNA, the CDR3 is TGTGCCAGCAGCCTCCACAGGGTTGGCAATCAGCCCCAGCATTTT.

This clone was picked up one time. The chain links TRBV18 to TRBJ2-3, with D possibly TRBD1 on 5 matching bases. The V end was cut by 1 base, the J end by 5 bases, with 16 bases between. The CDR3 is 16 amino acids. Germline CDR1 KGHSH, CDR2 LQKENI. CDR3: CASSPRGRDSRDTQYF. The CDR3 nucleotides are TGTGCCAGCTCACCACGAGGCCGAGACAGTCGAGATACGCAGTATTTT.

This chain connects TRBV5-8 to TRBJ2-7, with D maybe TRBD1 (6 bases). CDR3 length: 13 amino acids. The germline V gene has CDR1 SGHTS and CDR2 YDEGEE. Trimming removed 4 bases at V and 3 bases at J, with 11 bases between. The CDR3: CASSTTGFYEQYF. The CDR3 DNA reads TGTGCCAGCAGCACTACAGGGTTCTACGAGCAGTACTTC. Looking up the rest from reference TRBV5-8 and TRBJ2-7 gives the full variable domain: EAGVTQSPTHLIKTRGQQATLRCSPISGHTSVYWYQQALGLGLQFLLWYDEGEERNRGNFPPRFSGRQFPNYSSELNVNALELEDSALYLCASSTTGFYEQYFGPGTRLTVT.

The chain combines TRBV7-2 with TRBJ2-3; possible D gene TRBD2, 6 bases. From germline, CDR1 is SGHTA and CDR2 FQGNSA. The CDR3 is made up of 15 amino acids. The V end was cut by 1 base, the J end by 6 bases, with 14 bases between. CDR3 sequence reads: CASSLEIAVSDTQYF. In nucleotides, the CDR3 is TGTGCCAGCAGCTTAGAAATAGCGGTGTCCGATACGCAGTATTTT.

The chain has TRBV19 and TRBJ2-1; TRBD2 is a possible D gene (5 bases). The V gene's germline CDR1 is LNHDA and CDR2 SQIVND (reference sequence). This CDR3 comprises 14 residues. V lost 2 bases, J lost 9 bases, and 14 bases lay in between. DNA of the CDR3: TGTGCCAGTAGTATATCGGCGGGCTTAGGTGAGCAGTTCTTC. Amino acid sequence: CASSISAGLGEQFF. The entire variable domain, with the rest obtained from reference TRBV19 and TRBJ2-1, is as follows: DGGITQSPKYLFRKEGQNVTLSCEQNLNHDAMYWYRQDPGQGLRLIYYSQIVNDFQKGDIAEGYSVSREKKESFPLTVTSAQKNPTAFYLCASSISAGLGEQFFGPGTRLTVL.

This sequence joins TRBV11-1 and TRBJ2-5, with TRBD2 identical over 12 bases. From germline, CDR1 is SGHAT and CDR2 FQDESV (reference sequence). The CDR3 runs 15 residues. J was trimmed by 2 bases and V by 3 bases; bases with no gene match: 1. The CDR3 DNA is TGTGCCAGCAGCTTTGGACTAGCGGGGCAAGAGACCCAGTACTTC. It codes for CASSFGLAGQETQYF. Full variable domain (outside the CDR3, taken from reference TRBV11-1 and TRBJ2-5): EAEVAQSPRYKITEKSQAVAFWCDPISGHATLYWYRQILGQGPELLVQFQDESVVDDSQLPKDRFSAERLKGVDSTLKIQPAELGDSAMYLCASSFGLAGQETQYFGPGTRLLVL.

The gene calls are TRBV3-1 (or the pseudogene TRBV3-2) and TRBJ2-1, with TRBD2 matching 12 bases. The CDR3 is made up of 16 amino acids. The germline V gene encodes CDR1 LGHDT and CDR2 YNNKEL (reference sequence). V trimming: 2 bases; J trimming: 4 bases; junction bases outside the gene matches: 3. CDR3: CASSQFLAGGYNEQFF. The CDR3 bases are TGTGCCAGCAGCCAATTCCTAGCGGGAGGGTACAATGAGCAGTTCTTC.

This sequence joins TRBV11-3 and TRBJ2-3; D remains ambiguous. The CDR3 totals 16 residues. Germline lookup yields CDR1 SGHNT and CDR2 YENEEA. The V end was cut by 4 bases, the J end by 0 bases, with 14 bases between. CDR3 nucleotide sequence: TGTGCCAGCAGCTCCTCCTACGTGTCTAGCACAGATACGCAGTATTTT. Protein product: CASSSSYVSSTDTQYF.

CDR3 DNA: TGTGCCAGCAGTTTATCAGGGAGCACTGAAGCTTTCTTT. Translation: CASSLSGSTEAFF. The chain recombines TRBV27 with TRBJ1-1; D unresolved. The CDR3 consists of 13 residues. CDR1 is MNHEY, CDR2 SMNVEV, per germline (reference sequence). V shed 0 bases and J shed 4 bases, with 6 bases lying between them.

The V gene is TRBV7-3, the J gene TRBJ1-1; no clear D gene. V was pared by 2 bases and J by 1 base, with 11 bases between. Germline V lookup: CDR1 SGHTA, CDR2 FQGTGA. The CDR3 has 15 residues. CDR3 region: CASSLLSVQNTEAFF. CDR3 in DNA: TGTGCCAGCAGCTTATTAAGCGTCCAGAACACTGAAGCTTTCTTT.

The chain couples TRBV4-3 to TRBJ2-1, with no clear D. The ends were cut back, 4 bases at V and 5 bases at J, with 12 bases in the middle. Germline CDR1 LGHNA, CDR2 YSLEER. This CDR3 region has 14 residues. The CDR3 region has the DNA TGCGCCAGCAGCCTATCCATTGAGCACAATGAGCAGTTCTTC. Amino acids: CASSLSIEHNEQFF.

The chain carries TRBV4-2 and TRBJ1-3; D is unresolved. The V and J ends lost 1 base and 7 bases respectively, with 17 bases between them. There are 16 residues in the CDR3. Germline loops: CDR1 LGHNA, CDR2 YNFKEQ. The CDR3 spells CASSQVSPGFGNTIYF. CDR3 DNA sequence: TGTGCCAGCAGCCAAGTCTCGCCGGGATTCGGTAACACCATATATTTT.

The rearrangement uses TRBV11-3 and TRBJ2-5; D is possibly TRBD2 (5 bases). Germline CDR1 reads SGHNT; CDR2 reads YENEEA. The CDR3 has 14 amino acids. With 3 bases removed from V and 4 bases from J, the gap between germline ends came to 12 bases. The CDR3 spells CASSFDIEGETQYF. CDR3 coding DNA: TGTGCCAGCAGCTTCGACATAGAGGGAGAGACCCAGTACTTC.

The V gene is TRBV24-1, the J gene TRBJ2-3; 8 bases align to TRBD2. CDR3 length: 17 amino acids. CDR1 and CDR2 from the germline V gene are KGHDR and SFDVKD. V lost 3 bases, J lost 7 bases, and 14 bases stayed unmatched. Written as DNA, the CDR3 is TGTGCCACCAGTGATCTCCCGCTCCGGGGGGGCGGGAATACGCAGTATTTT. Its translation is CATSDLPLRGGGNTQYF.

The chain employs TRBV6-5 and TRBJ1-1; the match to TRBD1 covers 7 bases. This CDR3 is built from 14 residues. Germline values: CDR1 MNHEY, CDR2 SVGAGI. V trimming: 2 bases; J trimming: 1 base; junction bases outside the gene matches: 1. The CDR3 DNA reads TGTGCCAGCAGTTACGGGACAGCGAACACTGAAGCTTTCTTT. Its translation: CASSYGTANTEAFF.

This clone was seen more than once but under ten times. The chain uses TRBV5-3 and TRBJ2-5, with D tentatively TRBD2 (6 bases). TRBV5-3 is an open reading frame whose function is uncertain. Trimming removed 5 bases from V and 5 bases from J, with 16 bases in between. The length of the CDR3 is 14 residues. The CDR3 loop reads CARRHRGGGETQYF. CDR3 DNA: TGTGCCAGAAGACACCGGGGCGGAGGGGAGACCCAGTACTTC.

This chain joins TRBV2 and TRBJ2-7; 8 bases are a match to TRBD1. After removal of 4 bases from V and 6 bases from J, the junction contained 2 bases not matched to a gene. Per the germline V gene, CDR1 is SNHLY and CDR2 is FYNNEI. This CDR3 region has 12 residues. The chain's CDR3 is CASSATGAEQYF. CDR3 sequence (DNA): TGTGCCAGCAGTGCGACAGGGGCCGAGCAGTACTTC.

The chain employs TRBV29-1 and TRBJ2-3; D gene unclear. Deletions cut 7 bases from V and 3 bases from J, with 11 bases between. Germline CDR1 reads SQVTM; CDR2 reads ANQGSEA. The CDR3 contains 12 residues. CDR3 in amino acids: CSAFALTDTQYF. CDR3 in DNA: TGCAGCGCCTTCGCCCTTACAGATACGCAGTATTTT.

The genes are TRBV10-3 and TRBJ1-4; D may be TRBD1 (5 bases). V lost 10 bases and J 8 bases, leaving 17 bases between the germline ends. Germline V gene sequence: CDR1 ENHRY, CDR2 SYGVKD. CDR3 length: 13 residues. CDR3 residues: CATGSGPAEKLFF. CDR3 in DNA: TGTGCCACCGGGTCGGGGCCAGCGGAAAAACTGTTTTTT.

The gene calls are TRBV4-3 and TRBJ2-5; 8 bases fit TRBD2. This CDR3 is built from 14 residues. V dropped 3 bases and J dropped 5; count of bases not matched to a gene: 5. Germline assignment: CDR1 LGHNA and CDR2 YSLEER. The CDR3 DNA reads TGCGCCAGCAGCCACGGGACTAGAGGCGAGACCCAGTACTTC. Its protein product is CASSHGTRGETQYF.

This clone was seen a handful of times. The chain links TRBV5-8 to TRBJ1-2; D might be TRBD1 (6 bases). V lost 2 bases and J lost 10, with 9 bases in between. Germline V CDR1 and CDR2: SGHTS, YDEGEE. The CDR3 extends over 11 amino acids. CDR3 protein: CASSFRDNYTF. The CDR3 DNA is TGTGCCAGCAGCTTCCGGGACAACTACACCTTC.

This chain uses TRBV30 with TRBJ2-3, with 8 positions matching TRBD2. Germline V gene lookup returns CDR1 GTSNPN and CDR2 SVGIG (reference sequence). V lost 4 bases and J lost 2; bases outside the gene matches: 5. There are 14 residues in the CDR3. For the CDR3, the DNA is TGTGCCTGGACAATAGCGGGGAACACAGATACGCAGTATTTT. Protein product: CAWTIAGNTDTQYF.

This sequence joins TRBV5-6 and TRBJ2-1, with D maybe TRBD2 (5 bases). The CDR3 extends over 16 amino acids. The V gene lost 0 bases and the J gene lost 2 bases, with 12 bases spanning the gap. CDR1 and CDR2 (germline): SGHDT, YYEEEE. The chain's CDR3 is CASSLGVSGPYNEQFF. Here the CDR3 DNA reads TGTGCCAGCAGCTTGGGGGTCAGCGGTCCCTACAATGAGCAGTTCTTC.